This note documents a single TCR beta chain sequence. Its binding antigen is unknown. The input lacks base qualities; no much larger clone sits a single base away. This sample was included in a study of memory CD4+ T cells and cytomegalovirus serostatus (dated by TCRdb to about 2019). Turning to the overall study: The cohort comprised about 33 healthy Belgian adults, 9 CMV seropositive and 24 CMV seronegative. To replicate a published TCR-based CMV serostatus classifier, the study sequenced CD4+ memory TCRbeta repertoires from a Belgian cohort whose cytomegalovirus serostatus was known.

A FACSAria II was used to sort memory CD4+ T cells, defined as single viable CD3+CD4+CD8-CD45RO+ cells. To determine CMV serostatus, a Roche Elecsys assay was used that detects serum IgG against CMV pp150, pp28, p38 and p52. Following thawing, total CD4+ T cells were enriched through positive selection using CD4 magnetic microbeads. The samples came from a separate study whose specific focus was interrogating the CD4+ T cell memory repertoire. Peripheral blood mononuclear cells were isolated and cryopreserved following standard operating procedures; serum was stored at -80 °C. The staining used CD3-PerCP (BW264/56), CD4-APC (RPA-T4), CD45RO-PE (UCHT1) and CD8-Pacific Orange (3B5) antibodies, and Sytox blue was used to exclude non-viable cells. The Quick-DNA Microprep Kit was used to extract genomic DNA from the sorted cells. Amplification of TCRbeta DNA was done with the immunoSEQ hsTCRbeta kit, following the protocol from the manufacturer. TCRbeta libraries were sequenced on an Illumina MiSeq instrument. Per the authors' processing: After out-of-frame sequences were removed, 2 million to 2.5 million distinct TCRbeta sequences remained, averaging about 67,000 per individual. Two values were used to score each individual: the count of some 150 previously reported CMV-associated TCRbeta sequences and the total count of productive distinct TCRbeta sequences. A beta-binomial model was reimplemented in Python, and scikit-learn random forests with default parameters were trained on data from the US cohort. Classifier performance on the Belgian cohort was reported as the median AUC with percentile confidence intervals calculated over 10,000 bootstrap iterations. The table comes from immuneACCESS by way of TCRdb, which keeps in-frame sequences with V and J called. Part of the clones is missing from these tables; in studies checked, under half for an unresolved V gene and the rest for unknown reasons. The DNA was the basis for D and trimming; V, J and clone size are from that table. The table for this sample lists tens of thousands of clones; less than 85% of them were counted only once. The top ten clones comprise 0.5% of the sample.

Findings and caveats that apply to the study as a whole: Of over 150 previously reported CMV-associated TCRbeta sequences, some 67 appeared in the CD4+ memory repertoires, each in one to five individuals. Unlike the original study, which covered naive and memory CD4+ and CD8+ populations, the Belgian study sequenced only CD4+CD45RO+ memory cells. The original-framework classifier achieved a median bootstrapped AUC of approximately 0.95 with a 95% CI of 0.76-1.00 on the Belgian cohort. For predicting CMV serostatus, the median bootstrapped AUC was 0.95 using the original framework and about 0.9 using a US-trained random forest. The results were read as suggesting that the CMV-associated TCR signature is, for the most part, present in the CD4+ memory repertoire.

CDR1 is given as SEHNR and CDR2 as FQNEAQ, both from the germline V gene (reference sequence). Germline trimming: 5 bases from V, 2 bases from J; junction bases outside gene matches: 4. Including the terminal cysteine and phenylalanine, the CDR3 comprises 15 residues. Kept here is only the CDR3 DNA, which spans 45 bases and is read in frame from base 1. This sequence originates from an adult in good health and CMV-seronegative. Some clones in this sample may be carry-over from other donors' samples. Rearrangement joined TRBV7-9 to TRBJ2-7; TRBD2 lines up with 12 middle nucleotides. Sequences were obtained from memory CD4+ T cells from blood. The DNA sequence is TGTGCCAGCAGCCGGACTAGCGGGAAAGCCTACGAGCAGTACTTC. The resulting protein is CASSRTSGKAYEQYF.